This T cell receptor (beta chain) is from a study of T cell clonality in common variable immunodeficiency. Caucasian heritage predominated among both patients and controls. For at least one year, all CVID subjects received replacement immunoglobulin. Each donor provided about 4.5 to 8.5 ml of heparinized whole blood. This table comes from immunoSEQ multiplex PCR, and its TCRdb copy is limited to in-frame clones, with some not included. The data show roughly 5,000 clones, with none appearing a single time. Looked up from germline, CDR1 is SGHTA and CDR2 is FQGNSA. The J segment lost 5 bases and the V segment lost 5 bases, leaving 6 bases of the junction unmatched. The CDR3 is 14 amino acids. This clone was seen more than once but under ten times. The antigen is unknown. The read ends 3 residues before the CDR3 terminus; that terminus is restored from the germline J gene. Study conclusions and caveats: Fewer deletions and N-nucleotide insertions were reportedly seen in common variable immunodeficiency TCR beta sequences.

The sequencing input was peripheral blood mononuclear cells. This clonotype originated in a human donor with common variable immunodeficiency. The rearrangement uses TRBV7-2 and TRBJ2-5; 9 nucleotides line up with TRBD2. The CDR3 loop is CASSDGRGGETQYF. CDR3 bases read: TGTGCCAGCAGCGACGGGCGGGGGGGGGAGACC. The variable domain in full, completed from reference TRBV7-2 and TRBJ2-5, reads GAGVSQSPSNKVTEKGKDVELRCDPISGHTALYWYRQSLGQGLEFLIYFQGNSAPDKSGLPSDRFSAERTGGSVSTLTIQRTQQEDSAVYLCASSDGRGGETQYFGPGTRLLVL.